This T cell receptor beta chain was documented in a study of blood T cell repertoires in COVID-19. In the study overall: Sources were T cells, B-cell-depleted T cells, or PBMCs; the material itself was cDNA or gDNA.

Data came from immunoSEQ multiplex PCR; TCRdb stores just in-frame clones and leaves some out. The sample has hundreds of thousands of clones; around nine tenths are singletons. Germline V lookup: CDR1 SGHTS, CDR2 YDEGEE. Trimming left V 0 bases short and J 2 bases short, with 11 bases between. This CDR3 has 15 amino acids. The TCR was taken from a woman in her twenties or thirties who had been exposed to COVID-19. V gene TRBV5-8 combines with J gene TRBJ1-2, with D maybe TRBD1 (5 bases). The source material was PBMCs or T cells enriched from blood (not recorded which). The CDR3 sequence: CASSLAGRVNYGYTF. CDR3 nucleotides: TGTGCCAGCAGCTTGGCTGGCAGGGTGAACTATGGCTACACCTTC.